The next 21 T cell receptor beta chains were all read from a single sample in a study of T-cell reconstitution after alpha-beta-depleted transplantation in children. Library preparation (for TCRbeta) was performed with unique molecular identifiers. MiXCR was run by TCRdb on the PCR reads, yielding one entry per CDR3 protein. The sample lists approximately 500,000 distinct CDR3 sequences; about 10% were seen once. The sequences come from PBMCs, collected before TCRalphabeta/CD19-depleted stem cell transplant. The receptor set was obtained from a child aged 2-15 years with inherited bone marrow failure, due to receive a stem cell transplant.

Many counts were recorded for this clonotype. The chain links TRBV15 to TRBJ2-7; the D is unclear. Between the trimmed V and J ends, which lost 1 base and 2 bases, there was a span of 9 bases. Germline CDR1 LNHNV, CDR2 YYDKDF (reference sequence). The CDR3 is 14 amino acids. This CDR3 reads CATSRVGIPYEQYF. The CDR3 nucleotides are TGTGCCACCAGCAGAGTAGGGATCCCCTACGAGCAGTACTTC.

The gene calls are TRBV29-1 and TRBJ2-5, with 10 bases lining up with TRBD2. Losses at the gene ends were 4 bases for V and 5 bases for J; bases not matched to a gene: 7. Germline assignment: CDR1 SQVTM and CDR2 ANQGSEA. This CDR3 region has 14 residues. The CDR3 is CSVGASGSRETQYF. The CDR3 DNA reads TGCAGCGTTGGGGCTAGCGGGAGCCGGGAGACCCAGTACTTC.

Only a few counts were recorded for this clonotype. The chain links TRBV18 to TRBJ2-3; 11 bases align to TRBD2. From germline, CDR1 is KGHSH and CDR2 LQKENI. Trimming cost V 2 bases and J 3 bases; bases outside gene matches: 13. The CDR3 contains 19 residues. The CDR3 is CASSPWPPGLADPTDTQYF. The DNA for the CDR3 is TGTGCCAGCTCACCATGGCCACCGGGACTAGCGGATCCAACAGATACGCAGTATTTT.

This clonotype was detected ten times or more. The chain links TRBV7-8 to TRBJ2-4, with unresolved D. Trimming shortened V by 1 base and J by 2 bases, and 12 bases separated the two germline ends. The CDR3 has 16 residues. CDR1 and CDR2 from the germline V gene are SGHVS and FQNEAQ. In nucleotides, the CDR3 is TGTGCCAGCAGCTTAGAATATATAGCCACCAAAAACATTCAGTACTTC. It translates to CASSLEYIATKNIQYF.

This chain connects TRBV5-5 to TRBJ2-7; 14 bases line up with TRBD2. The J segment lost 3 bases and the V segment lost 4 bases, leaving 9 bases of the junction unmatched. CDR1 is SGHKS, CDR2 YYEKEE, per germline (reference sequence). There are 17 residues in the CDR3. The CDR3 loop reads CASSASGTSGSYYEQYF. CDR3 nucleotides: TGTGCCAGCAGCGCATCCGGGACTAGCGGGAGTTACTACGAGCAGTACTTC.

This clonotype was recorded a few times. The chain combines TRBV29-1 with TRBJ1-2, with D hard to call. This CDR3 region has 15 residues. Trimming removed 0 bases at V and 4 bases at J, with 15 bases between. Germline CDR1 is SQVTM and CDR2 is ANQGSEA. The CDR3 DNA reads as TGCAGCGTTGAAGATAGGAGAAGGGCCCTCTATGGCTACACCTTC. As protein: CSVEDRRRALYGYTF.

This clonotype was seen ten or more times. The V gene is TRBV7-2, the J gene TRBJ2-7, with 7 bases that match TRBD2. J lost 11 bases, V lost 1 base, and 14 bases had no gene match. The CDR3 sequence is 15 residues long. The germline CDR1 and CDR2 sequences are SGHTA and FQGNSA. The chain's CDR3 is CASSLVSSGGQEEYF. In DNA, the CDR3 is TGTGCCAGCAGCTTAGTTTCTAGCGGTGGTCAGGAGGAGTACTTC.

This clonotype was counted once. One end of the junction fails to match germline, which may point to a read error. V and J are TRBV20-1 and TRBJ2-1; TRBD2 matches 14 bases. The germline CDR1 and CDR2 sequences are DFQATT and SNEGSKA (reference sequence). The CDR3 totals 16 residues. CDR3 in amino acids: CSARDLGTSGSNEEFF. CDR3 DNA: TGCAGTGCTAGAGACCTCGGGACTAGCGGGAGCAATGAGGAGTTCTTC.

Many counts were recorded for this clonotype. This sequence joins TRBV19 and TRBJ2-7; perhaps TRBD1 as D (5 bases). The germline V and J ends were trimmed by 5 bases and 1 base, with 18 bases remaining between them. The V gene's germline CDR1 is LNHDA and CDR2 SQIVND (reference sequence). This CDR3 region has 16 residues. Here the CDR3 reads CASSATWTLGSYEQYF. The CDR3 nucleotides read TGTGCCAGTAGTGCGACCTGGACACTGGGGTCCTACGAGCAGTACTTC.

This clonotype was counted ten times or more. The rearrangement joins TRBV5-1 to TRBJ2-2, with TRBD2 matching 15 bases. Germline V lookup: CDR1 SGHRS, CDR2 YFSETQ. The CDR3 is made up of 18 amino acids. The V segment lost 5 bases and the J segment 0 bases; nucleotides outside the gene matches: 5. The CDR3 loop reads CASRGTSGRNANTGELFF. DNA of the CDR3: TGCGCCAGCAGAGGGACTAGCGGGAGGAACGCGAACACCGGGGAGCTGTTTTTT.

The CDR3 bases are TGTGCCAGTACAAGGACAGACTCCTCTGGAAACACCATATATTTT. Translated: CASTRTDSSGNTIYF. The V gene is TRBV19, the J gene TRBJ1-3, with D possibly being TRBD1 (6 bases). V gave up 7 bases and J gave up 0 bases, with 13 bases separating them. This CDR3 has 15 amino acids. Germline assignment: CDR1 LNHDA and CDR2 SQIVND (reference sequence).

The table lists this clonotype with many counts. This chain joins TRBV4-1 and TRBJ2-1; a possible D gene is TRBD2 (5 bases). Germline V gives CDR1 MGHRA, CDR2 YSYEKL. The CDR3 runs to 15 residues. V was clipped by 2 bases and J by 2 bases, with 10 bases between them. CDR3 sequence reads: CASSQFNSAYNEQFF. For the CDR3, the DNA is TGCGCCAGCAGCCAATTTAATAGCGCCTACAATGAGCAGTTCTTC.

This clonotype was counted ten times or more. This rearrangement joins TRBV6-1 to TRBJ2-5; 9 positions agree with TRBD1. Germline V gene sequence: CDR1 MNHNS, CDR2 SASEGT. V shed 7 bases, J shed 5 bases, and the junction held 8 bases outside the gene matches. The CDR3 contains 14 residues. The DNA for the CDR3 is TGTGCCAGCAACCGGGACAGGGTGGCGGAGACCCAGTACTTC. Its translation: CASNRDRVAETQYF.

This clonotype was seen repeatedly, ten times or more. The gene calls are TRBV4-1 and TRBJ2-1; D not certain. From germline, CDR1 is MGHRA and CDR2 YSYEKL. This CDR3 is built from 17 residues. V was shortened by 1 base and J by 8 bases, with 21 bases between the two germline ends. Here the CDR3 reads CASSQAWASDESDEQFF. In DNA, the CDR3 is TGCGCCAGCAGCCAAGCCTGGGCGAGCGACGAGTCGGATGAGCAGTTCTTC.

Ten or more counts support this clonotype. The junction shows a germline mismatch at one end, possibly a read error. This rearrangement joins TRBV5-1 to TRBJ2-5, with unresolved D. Looked up from germline, CDR1 is SGHRS and CDR2 is YFSETQ. This CDR3 contains 12 residues. The CDR3 loop is CASSLYQETQYF. The CDR3, as DNA: TGTGCCAGCAGCTTGTACCAAGAGACCCAGTACTTC.

This clonotype was found many times. The chain recombines TRBV4-3 with TRBJ2-5; unclear D gene. Trimming took 0 bases from V and 5 from J, leaving 16 bases between them. The germline gives CDR1 LGHNA, CDR2 YSLEER. This CDR3 is 16 amino acids long. This CDR3 is CASSQDLRPSRETQYF. The CDR3 nucleotides are TGCGCCAGCAGCCAAGATCTTAGGCCCTCCCGTGAGACCCAGTACTTC.

This clonotype showed up many times. This chain links TRBV18 with TRBJ2-7, with a possible D match to TRBD2 (6 bases). V lost 4 bases and J 1 base, leaving 11 bases between the germline ends. CDR1 and CDR2 from the germline V gene are KGHSH and LQKENI. CDR3 length: 14 residues. This CDR3 is CASSHGTLSYEQYF. The CDR3, as DNA: TGTGCCAGCTCACACGGGACTCTGTCCTACGAGCAGTACTTC.

This clonotype occurred many times. The chain has TRBV20-1 and TRBJ2-2; the match to TRBD1 covers 8 bases. The CDR3 has 16 amino acids. Germline CDR1 reads DFQATT; CDR2 reads SNEGSKA (reference sequence). The ends lost 4 bases at V and 1 base at J; junction bases unmatched: 8. CDR3 nucleotides: TGCAGTGCTACCCGCCCCGGGACAGGGAACACCGGGGAGCTGTTTTTT. Its protein is CSATRPGTGNTGELFF.

This clonotype was counted only a few times. Mismatch with germline at one junction end may stem from a read error. The gene calls are TRBV20-1 and TRBJ2-7, with TRBD2 matching 10 bases. The CDR3 extends over 16 amino acids. Germline CDR1 and CDR2: DFQATT and SNEGSKA (reference sequence). The CDR3 region has the DNA TGCTGTGCTAGAGAACTAGCGGGAATTCCCCCCTACGAGCAGTACTTC. Encoded protein: CCARELAGIPPYEQYF.

There are a few counts of this clonotype. The chain carries TRBV12-3 or TRBV12-4 and TRBJ1-4; 9 nucleotides agree with TRBD1. The CDR3 consists of 16 residues. Trimming removed 8 bases from V and 8 bases from J; junction bases left unmatched: 15. CDR3 residues: CASVGGAGQGIEKLFF. The DNA of the CDR3 is TGTGCCAGCGTTGGGGGGGCGGGACAGGGAATCGAAAAACTGTTTTTT.

The table lists this clonotype with many counts. The chain uses TRBV12-3 or TRBV12-4 and TRBJ2-7; 8 bases are a match to TRBD2. This CDR3 comprises 14 residues. Unmatched junction bases numbered 8, after V lost 6 bases and J lost 4 bases. The chain's CDR3 is CASSTLAGVYEQYF. The CDR3 DNA reads TGTGCCAGCAGCACCCTAGCGGGTGTATACGAGCAGTACTTC.